One T cell receptor beta chain is described in this entry. Its antigen remains unidentified. It has no much larger one-base neighbor in the sample; base qualities were not kept. The data belong to a study of cytomegalovirus exposure and HLA in healthy donors (dated by TCRdb to the late 2010s). The study in broad terms: A later analysis indicated that the 90 to 150 validation repertoires were generated on the platform also employed for the 700 or so repertoires of the first cohort. To predict cytomegalovirus infection status, the study combined high-throughput TCR immunosequencing, statistical association of individual TCRs with disease status, and machine learning. The study aimed to test whether cataloging public T cell receptors could reveal signatures of past pathogen exposure. A separate validation cohort of about 110 different subjects was used in addition to the 666-subject first cohort. On the study overall, not on this receptor specifically: The classifier was reported to diagnose cytomegalovirus status with high specificity and sensitivity in both the original cohort and the validation cohort. A later analysis found that TCRs clustered in the first cohort also tended to co-occur in the approximately 120 validation repertoires, with 94% of cluster scores above 0. Most TCR sequences were observed very rarely across donors, whereas some public TCRs were present in many individuals. The study gave a list of 150 to 200 TCR beta chains associated with cytomegalovirus. The authors suggested that the approach could potentially be extended to other disease states and immunological phenotypes. In vitro tests confirmed that a few of the cytomegalovirus-associated TCR beta chains recognize cytomegalovirus antigens. The validation cohort had no HLA typing available for a later analysis, so co-occurrence within that cohort was assessed over all 120 or so repertoires.

The donors belonged to the validation cohort of over a hundred subjects, which was separate from the approximately 610-subject first cohort. The library was produced with the immunoSEQ multiplex PCR assay. In the original analysis: A statistical classification framework was built to diagnose cytomegalovirus status from the catalog of TCR beta chain sequences. In its TCRdb copy, this immuneACCESS table keeps in-frame sequences only and misses some clones. Where compared with another copy, unresolved V genes explain less than half of these, and the others have no known cause. V, J and clone size are those of that table, while D and trimming were read from the DNA. The sample profile shows over 150,000 clones; roughly 95% of them were found once. The top ten clonotypes cover around 0.9% of the sample. The sample was PBMCs. The TCR sequence derives from a woman aged 18 to 35 in good health and CMV-seronegative.

The sequence in DNA is TGTGCAAGTCGCTTAGCGCGGCTACTAGTATACAATGAGCAGTTCTTC. It specifies CASRLARLLVYNEQFF. The chain is made from TRBV12-2 and TRBJ2-1; TRBD2 was called by the table and not checked on the DNA. TRBV12-2 is annotated as a pseudogene. Including the terminal cysteine and phenylalanine, the CDR3 comprises 16 residues. Just CDR3 DNA is preserved here, 48 bases in frame from base 1.